The 27 T cell receptor beta chains below were found in one sample sequenced in a study of shared clonotypes between healthy human individuals. Repertoires were generated with immunoSEQ multiplex PCR, while TCRdb's copy carries only in-frame clones and drops some. Seen here are around 2.5 million clones, roughly 93% observed once, and the top ten hold roughly 0.39%. The source material was naive CD4+ T cells from PBMCs. Specified subset: CD45RA+ positively selected. Receptors originate from a man younger than 35 in good health. Some clones in this sample may be carry-over from other donors' samples.

V gene TRBV2 combines with J gene TRBJ2-1, with 7 nucleotides matching TRBD2. The germline V gene encodes CDR1 SNHLY and CDR2 FYNNEI. The CDR3 is made up of 13 amino acids. V lost 6 bases to trimming and J lost 5 bases; unmatched junction nucleotides: 4. The CDR3 spells CASRAGPNNEQFF. The CDR3 bases are TGTGCCAGCAGAGCGGGGCCCAACAATGAGCAGTTCTTC.

This chain connects TRBV4-2 to TRBJ2-7, with 10 bases aligning to TRBD1. The CDR3 length is 15 residues. Unmatched junction bases numbered 7, after V lost 4 bases and J lost 4 bases. From germline, CDR1 is LGHNA and CDR2 YNFKEQ. In DNA, the CDR3 is TGTGCCAGCAGCCGATCCGGGACAGGGGTATACGAGCAGTACTTC. It encodes CASSRSGTGVYEQYF.

This chain joins TRBV10-3 and TRBJ1-6; D is unresolved. The V gene lost 0 bases and the J gene lost 4 bases, with 10 bases spanning the gap. The CDR3 extends over 16 amino acids. The V gene's germline CDR1 is ENHRY and CDR2 SYGVKD. The CDR3 DNA reads TGTGCCATCAGTGAGTCGTCGCAGTTTTATAATTCACCCCTCCACTTT. Translating it yields CAISESSQFYNSPLHF.

This clone turned up a few times. The chain carries TRBV29-1 and TRBJ1-1; 7 positions agree with TRBD1. Germline assignment: CDR1 SQVTM and CDR2 ANQGSEA. The CDR3 is 12 amino acids. V shed 7 bases and J 4 bases; nucleotides not matched to a gene: 6. DNA for the CDR3: TGCAGCGCCCGGGACAGCAGCACTGAAGCTTTCTTT. It specifies CSARDSSTEAFF.

The rearrangement links TRBV18 to TRBJ2-7; no definite D call. V dropped 2 bases and J dropped 2 bases, with 13 bases sitting between them. Germline CDR1 is KGHSH and CDR2 is LQKENI. The CDR3 consists of 15 residues. This CDR3 is CASSPNPGLTYEQYF. The DNA of the CDR3 is TGTGCCAGCTCACCAAATCCGGGCCTTACCTACGAGCAGTACTTC. The entire variable domain, with the rest obtained from reference TRBV18 and TRBJ2-7, is as follows: NAGVMQNPRHLVRRRGQEARLRCSPMKGHSHVYWYRQLPEEGLKFMVYLQKENIIDESGMPKERFSAEFPKEGPSILRIQQVVRGDSAAYFCASSPNPGLTYEQYFGPGTRLTVT.

Only one count was recorded for this clone. The gene calls are TRBV28 and TRBJ1-5; D is ambiguous. The CDR3 consists of 15 residues. The germline V gene has CDR1 MDHEN and CDR2 SYDVKM. The V end was cut by 5 bases, the J end by 0 bases, with 11 bases between. CDR3 DNA sequence: TGTGCCAGCAGTCCTCCGCACAGTAGCAATCAGCCCCAGCATTTT. Protein: CASSPPHSSNQPQHF.

This chain uses TRBV14 with TRBJ2-1; possibly TRBD2 for D (5 bases). From germline, CDR1 is SGHDN and CDR2 FVKESK. The CDR3 runs to 15 residues. Trimming took 3 bases from V and 9 from J, leaving 18 bases between them. Here the CDR3 reads CASSHLSDSYVEQFF. The CDR3 DNA follows: TGTGCCAGCAGCCACCTTTCGGACTCCTACGTTGAGCAGTTCTTC. The full variable domain, rest sourced from reference TRBV14 and TRBJ2-1, is EAGVTQFPSHSVIEKGQTVTLRCDPISGHDNLYWYRRVMGKEIKFLLHFVKESKQDESGMPNNRFLAERTGGTYSTLKVQPAELEDSGVYFCASSHLSDSYVEQFFGPGTRLTVL.

The J gene is TRBJ2-2, the V gene TRBV19; TRBD1 might be the D (5 bases). There are 13 residues in the CDR3. The germline V and J ends were trimmed by 2 bases and 7 bases, with 8 bases remaining between them. Per germline, CDR1 LNHDA and CDR2 SQIVND (reference sequence). This chain's CDR3 is CASSIPQGGELFF. The DNA for the CDR3 is TGTGCCAGTAGTATACCCCAGGGCGGGGAGCTGTTTTTT.

DNA for the CDR3: TGTGCCAGCAGTTACCTCAAGGACAGCTTCTACGAGCAGTACTTC. Encoded protein: CASSYLKDSFYEQYF. The chain recombines TRBV6-5 with TRBJ2-7; possibly TRBD1 for D (6 bases). This CDR3 region has 15 residues. The germline V and J ends were trimmed by 2 bases and 3 bases, with 14 bases remaining between them. Germline assignment: CDR1 MNHEY and CDR2 SVGAGI.

The chain employs TRBV30 and TRBJ2-7, with D possibly TRBD1 on 5 matching bases. This CDR3 is 11 amino acids long. Looked up from germline, CDR1 is GTSNPN and CDR2 is SVGIG (reference sequence). V was trimmed by 7 bases and J by 4 bases, leaving 11 bases between them. In DNA, the CDR3 is TGTGCCTCCCAAAGACAGTACGAGCAGTACTTC. Encoded protein: CASQRQYEQYF.

The chain links TRBV27 to TRBJ1-2; tentative D call: TRBD1 (6 bases). Trimming stripped 3 bases from V and 11 bases from J, with 16 bases between. CDR1 MNHEY and CDR2 SMNVEV come from the germline V gene (reference sequence). The CDR3 has 13 amino acids. DNA for the CDR3: TGTGCCAGCAGTTTCGCCGACAGGTTTGGTTACACCTTC. Translating gives CASSFADRFGYTF.

The chain combines TRBV6-6 with TRBJ2-7, with 7 bases fitting TRBD2. In germline, CDR1 is MNHNY, CDR2 SVGAGI (reference sequence). CDR3 length equals 16 residues. Trimming at V came to 7 bases and at J to 1 base, leaving 13 bases not matched to a gene. The CDR3: CASTAFGAGRSYEQYF. CDR3 in DNA: TGTGCCAGCACCGCCTTCGGGGCCGGGAGGTCCTACGAGCAGTACTTC.

The rearrangement uses TRBV10-1 and TRBJ1-1; D not resolved. The V end was cut by 1 base, the J end by 8 bases, with 14 bases between. Per germline, CDR1 WNHNN and CDR2 SYGVQD (reference sequence). The CDR3 is 14 residues long. The CDR3 nucleotides are TGCGCCAGCAGTGAGTTCCCCGGAGCGGGGGAAGCTTTCTTT. Translation: CASSEFPGAGEAFF.

This clone was seen a single time. V and J are TRBV7-2 and TRBJ2-3; 11 bases align to TRBD2. Losses at the gene ends were 2 bases for V and 4 bases for J; bases not matched to a gene: 8. CDR3 length: 17 amino acids. Germline loops: CDR1 SGHTA, CDR2 FQGNSA. CDR3 protein: CASSLLSTSGISDTQYF. The CDR3 DNA follows: TGTGCCAGCAGCTTACTTTCGACTAGCGGGATATCAGATACGCAGTATTTT.

The J gene is TRBJ2-2, the V gene TRBV2; D is uncertain. V gave up 2 bases and J gave up 5 bases, with 6 bases separating them. Germline V gene sequence: CDR1 SNHLY, CDR2 FYNNEI. The CDR3 is 13 residues long. Here the CDR3 reads CASSELVTGELFF. The DNA for the CDR3 is TGTGCCAGCAGTGAACTAGTGACCGGGGAGCTGTTTTTT.

Written as DNA, the CDR3 is TGTGCCAGCAGCCAAGGGGCTAGCGGGAAATCCTACAATGAGCAGTTCTTC. Protein product: CASSQGASGKSYNEQFF. The chain uses TRBV4-2 and TRBJ2-1; 9 nucleotides align to TRBD2. J gave up 1 base and V 1 base, and 5 bases lay outside the gene matches. Germline V gene lookup returns CDR1 LGHNA and CDR2 YNFKEQ. The CDR3 is made up of 17 amino acids.

Turning to this clone: Other DNA sequences in the sample encode the same CDR3. The CDR3 region is CSARTGYGYTF. The CDR3 DNA reads TGCAGTGCGAGGACGGGTTATGGCTACACCTTC. This sequence joins TRBV20-1 and TRBJ1-2; D ambiguous. The germline CDR1 and CDR2 sequences are DFQATT and SNEGSKA (reference sequence). The CDR3 loop spans 11 amino acids. Trimming removed 6 bases from V and 5 bases from J, with 10 bases in between.

The V and J genes are TRBV6-5 and TRBJ1-2; D is perhaps TRBD1 (5 bases). The CDR3 runs to 14 residues. Germline V CDR1 and CDR2: MNHEY, SVGAGI. V lost 6 bases and J lost 8, with 19 bases in between. The CDR3 sequence: CASSSLDWTLGYTF. CDR3 bases: TGTGCCAGCAGCTCGCTCGATTGGACATTGGGCTACACCTTC.

V usage is TRBV6-5 and J usage is TRBJ2-7, with a possible D match to TRBD2 (5 bases). The CDR3 contains 14 residues. The germline V gene encodes CDR1 MNHEY and CDR2 SVGAGI. The ends were cut back, 6 bases at V and 1 base at J, with 13 bases in the middle. CDR3 sequence reads: CASRGSGDSYEQYF. In nucleotides, the CDR3 is TGTGCCAGCAGGGGGTCCGGGGATTCCTACGAGCAGTACTTC.

This chain joins TRBV7-9 and TRBJ2-1; 11 bases match TRBD2. There are 14 residues in the CDR3. Germline values: CDR1 SEHNR, CDR2 FQNEAQ (reference sequence). With V trimmed by 5 bases and J by 9 bases, 6 bases remained unmatched. The CDR3 sequence is CASSRLAGLGEQFF. The CDR3 bases are TGTGCCAGCAGCCGACTAGCGGGATTGGGTGAGCAGTTCTTC.

The rearrangement joins TRBV18 to TRBJ2-2, with 9 bases lining up with TRBD1. Germline lookup yields CDR1 KGHSH and CDR2 LQKENI. The CDR3 consists of 17 residues. With V trimmed by 1 base and J by 7 bases, 10 bases remained unmatched. CDR3 nucleotides: TGTGCCAGCTCACCACTTTCTAGGACAGGGGATGTCGGGGAGCTGTTTTTT. Translating gives CASSPLSRTGDVGELFF.

The V gene is TRBV7-2, the J gene TRBJ2-2, with 10 bases matching TRBD2. The germline V gene encodes CDR1 SGHTA and CDR2 FQGNSA. The CDR3 spans 18 residues. Trimming took 1 base from V and 4 from J; bases not matched to a gene: 9. The CDR3 nucleotides read TGTGCCAGCAGCTTAGATCGTCTAGCGGGAGTTCTCACCGGGGAGCTGTTTTTT. Translating gives CASSLDRLAGVLTGELFF.

The chain is built from TRBV5-1 and TRBJ2-7, with 10 bases lining up with TRBD2. Germline values: CDR1 SGHRS, CDR2 YFSETQ. CDR3 size: 15 residues. V lost 5 bases and J lost 3; bases outside the gene matches: 8. As DNA, the CDR3 is TGCGCCAGCAGTTCCAAAGCGGGAGGGTACTACGAGCAGTACTTC. It yields the protein CASSSKAGGYYEQYF.

This clone has a handful of counts. This rearrangement joins TRBV10-3 to TRBJ1-1, with a possible D match to TRBD1 (5 bases). Trimming took 6 bases from V and 4 from J, leaving 12 bases between them. The CDR3 runs 13 residues. Germline V lookup: CDR1 ENHRY, CDR2 SYGVKD. In DNA, the CDR3 is TGTGCCATCAGCGGGGAGGGGCCCACTGAAGCTTTCTTT. This codes for CAISGEGPTEAFF.

The table lists this clone with a count of one. The V call is TRBV5-8, the J call TRBJ2-1, with D possibly matching TRBD2 (6 bases). The CDR3 has 15 amino acids. Germline loops: CDR1 SGHTS, CDR2 YDEGEE. The ends were cut back, 2 bases at V and 6 bases at J, with 15 bases in the middle. CDR3 DNA sequence: TGTGCCAGCAGCTTCCGCGGGATCAGGTCCAATGAGCAGTTCTTC. As protein: CASSFRGIRSNEQFF.

The DNA for the CDR3 is TGTGCCAGCAGTTTATCAGGGTATGCTAACTATGGCTACACCTTC. This translates into CASSLSGYANYGYTF. The chain links TRBV28 to TRBJ1-2, with D perhaps matching TRBD1 (5 bases). The ends were cut back, 1 base at V and 0 bases at J, with 9 bases in the middle. The germline V gene has CDR1 MDHEN and CDR2 SYDVKM. The CDR3 length is 15 residues.

The chain combines TRBV19 with TRBJ2-1; 9 nucleotides agree with TRBD2. The CDR3 consists of 16 residues. Germline CDR1 is LNHDA and CDR2 is SQIVND (reference sequence). V trimming: 5 bases; J trimming: 4 bases; junction bases outside the gene matches: 9. In nucleotides, the CDR3 is TGTGCCAGTAGTTCGTCTGCGGGAGGGAGATACAATGAGCAGTTCTTC. Its translation is CASSSSAGGRYNEQFF.